The 7 T cell receptor beta chains below all came from one sample that was sequenced in a study of T-cell memory formation after mild COVID-19. TCRdb used MiXCR to reprocess the 5' RACE reads, holding one entry per CDR3 protein. Of 200,000 or so distinct CDR3 sequences listed, 15% to 20% are singletons. The sample taken for sequencing was PBMCs or a T cell subset sorted from them (not recorded which). These receptors were obtained from an adult woman who had mild COVID-19 (a few samples of this study predate the infection). Cell type and time point are not known.

The CDR3 DNA reads TGTGCCAGCAGCTTTGCGGCAGGGGGCGAGAGGCAAGAGACCCAGTACTTC. Translating it yields CASSFAAGGERQETQYF. This chain connects TRBV7-9 to TRBJ2-5, with 8 bases fitting TRBD1. The CDR3 consists of 17 residues. The germline V gene encodes CDR1 SEHNR and CDR2 FQNEAQ (reference sequence). J was trimmed by 2 bases and V by 3 bases; bases with no gene match: 11.

The table lists this clonotype with a few counts. V gene TRBV5-1 combines with J gene TRBJ2-1, with TRBD2 matching over 7 bases. CDR1 and CDR2 from the germline V gene are SGHRS and YFSETQ. The junction had 9 bases not matched to a gene; V was cut back by 4 bases and J by 5 bases. The CDR3 extends over 15 amino acids. The chain's CDR3 is CASSPGLDWNNEQFF. CDR3 nucleotide sequence: TGCGCCAGCAGCCCCGGACTAGATTGGAACAATGAGCAGTTCTTC.

The CDR3 region is CASSPGQASSGANVLTF. The CDR3 DNA reads TGTGCCAGCTCCCCCGGACAGGCCAGCTCTGGGGCCAACGTCCTGACTTTC. The V gene is TRBV18, the J gene TRBJ2-6; 7 positions agree with TRBD1. CDR3 length: 17 amino acids. After removal of 6 bases from V and 0 bases from J, the junction contained 8 bases not matched to a gene. Germline CDR1 reads KGHSH; CDR2 reads LQKENI.

This clonotype was counted between two and nine times. The chain links TRBV3-1 to TRBJ1-1, with D hard to call. In germline, CDR1 is LGHDT, CDR2 YNNKEL (reference sequence). The CDR3 is made up of 14 amino acids. Trimming pared 1 base from V and 2 bases from J, leaving 8 bases between. Here the CDR3 reads CASSQVGGNTEAFF. The CDR3 coding sequence is TGTGCCAGCAGCCAAGTGGGCGGCAACACTGAAGCTTTCTTT.

This clonotype was recorded a few times. V usage is TRBV7-8 and J usage is TRBJ2-5; D is ambiguous. V gave up 1 base and J gave up 3 bases, with 15 bases separating them. The V gene's germline CDR1 is SGHVS and CDR2 FQNEAQ. The CDR3 totals 16 residues. The CDR3 loop reads CASSLGSATVKETQYF. Here the CDR3 DNA reads TGTGCCAGCAGCTTAGGGTCGGCGACGGTTAAAGAGACCCAGTACTTC.

The rearrangement uses TRBV29-1 and TRBJ2-2; either TRBD1 or TRBD2 may fit D (6 bases each). This CDR3 has 22 residues. Trimming pared 4 bases from V and 3 bases from J, leaving 36 bases between. Germline CDR1 and CDR2: SQVTM and ANQGSEA. The CDR3 loop is CSVAQPRETRRGGQLHTGELFF. The CDR3 DNA reads as TGCAGCGTTGCCCAGCCCCGGGAGACTCGGAGGGGAGGACAGTTACACACCGGGGAGCTGTTTTTT.

The chain links TRBV20-1 to TRBJ1-2; possibly TRBD1 for D (5 bases). CDR1 is DFQATT, CDR2 SNEGSKA, per germline (reference sequence). Deletions cut 3 bases from V and 2 bases from J, with 16 bases between. The CDR3 consists of 15 residues. This CDR3 is CSASGARGTNYGYTF. In nucleotides, the CDR3 is TGCAGTGCTAGTGGGGCTAGGGGAACGAACTATGGCTACACCTTC.